This entry lists 20 T cell receptor beta chains sequenced from one sample in a study of spatial heterogeneity in lung cancer. In TCRdb, the 5' RACE reads were re-called with MiXCR into one record per CDR3 protein. This sample has roughly 120,000 distinct CDR3 sequences, with 10% to 15% found just once. Time point defined: blood at routine non-recurrence follow-up after resection. No cells were sorted before sequencing. The whole RNA sequenced was extracted from tumor, nontumor lung or frozen PBMC. Material: PBMCs, obtained at follow-up. All receptors derive from a male donor with early-stage non-small cell lung cancer.

This clonotype was observed a few times. This rearrangement joins TRBV3-1 to TRBJ2-3; the match to TRBD2 covers 10 bases. The CDR3 totals 18 residues. Trimming removed 3 bases from V and 1 base from J; junction bases left unmatched: 10. Germline loops: CDR1 LGHDT, CDR2 YNNKEL (reference sequence). CDR3 amino acids: CASSHRDLSGRGTDTQYF. Here the CDR3 DNA reads TGTGCCAGCAGCCATAGGGACTTGAGCGGGAGGGGCACAGATACGCAGTATTTT.

There are a few counts of this clonotype. J is TRBJ2-3 and V is TRBV6-2 or TRBV6-3; D tentatively fits TRBD1 or TRBD2 (5 bases each). The germline V and J ends were trimmed by 8 bases and 3 bases, with 12 bases remaining between them. CDR1 is MNHEY, CDR2 SVGEGT, per germline. CDR3 length: 13 amino acids. The CDR3 loop is CASCLGVTDTQYF. For the CDR3, the DNA is TGTGCCAGCTGCTTGGGGGTTACAGATACGCAGTATTTT.

This clonotype occurred a few times. The V call is TRBV9, the J call TRBJ1-1; D unclear. The CDR3 length is 13 residues. V shed 0 bases and J shed 3 bases, with 6 bases lying between them. Germline V gene data show CDR1 as SGDLS and CDR2 as YYNGEE. The CDR3 reads CASSVATYTEAFF. DNA of the CDR3: TGTGCCAGCAGCGTAGCTACTTACACTGAAGCTTTCTTT.

This clonotype was found many times. The genes are TRBV9 and TRBJ1-1; a possible D gene is TRBD1 (6 bases). The CDR3 is 12 residues long. Germline V gives CDR1 SGDLS, CDR2 YYNGEE. V was pared by 5 bases and J by 6 bases, with 11 bases between. CDR3 sequence (DNA): TGTGCCAGCAGTAAGGGGGGCGCTGAAGCTTTCTTT. Translated: CASSKGGAEAFF.

This clonotype was observed at least ten times. This chain connects TRBV6-5 to TRBJ2-7, with 10 bases identical to TRBD1. The V and J ends lost 5 bases and 5 bases, in that order; junction bases with no gene match: 6. The germline V gene has CDR1 MNHEY and CDR2 SVGAGI. This CDR3 is 14 amino acids long. The CDR3 here is CASSPDRGLHEQYF. CDR3 in DNA: TGTGCCAGCAGTCCCGACAGGGGGCTCCACGAGCAGTACTTC.

This clonotype has at least ten counts. The rearrangement joins TRBV7-9 to TRBJ1-3; TRBD1 might be the D (6 bases). From germline, CDR1 is SEHNR and CDR2 FQNEAQ (reference sequence). The CDR3 runs 17 residues. V lost 4 bases to trimming and J lost 0 bases, with 16 bases between them. The CDR3 nucleotides are TGTGCCAGCAGCTCGAACAGGGATCGATACTCTGGAAACACCATATATTTT. It is translated as CASSSNRDRYSGNTIYF.

This clonotype was seen at least ten times. The V gene is TRBV20-1, the J gene TRBJ2-3; 13 positions match TRBD2. V shed 5 bases and J 3 bases; nucleotides not matched to a gene: 2. There are 14 residues in the CDR3. CDR1 and CDR2 from the germline V gene are DFQATT and SNEGSKA (reference sequence). CDR3 nucleotides: TGCAGTGCTCAGACTAGCGGGGGGACAGATACGCAGTATTTT. Amino acid sequence: CSAQTSGGTDTQYF.

This clonotype has at least ten counts. The rearrangement joins TRBV4-3 to TRBJ1-5; D is perhaps TRBD1 (5 bases). Germline values: CDR1 LGHNA, CDR2 YSLEER. The CDR3 runs to 15 residues. Trimming took 0 bases from V and 1 from J, leaving 7 bases between them. CDR3 bases: TGCGCCAGCAGCCAAGAGGGGCGGAGCAATCAGCCCCAGCATTTT. It translates to CASSQEGRSNQPQHF.

Note on this clonotype: This may come from a read error, since a much larger clone is one base off. The chain has TRBV12-3 or TRBV12-4 and TRBJ1-5, with unresolved D. CDR3 length: 12 amino acids. V was shortened by 3 bases and J by 6 bases, with 6 bases between the two germline ends. CDR3 DNA: TGTGCCAGCAGTTTTAAGGTTCAGCCCCAGCATTTT. It is translated as CASSFKVQPQHF.

Ten or more counts support this clonotype. The J gene is TRBJ2-3, the V gene TRBV7-2; TRBD2 might be the D (7 bases). This CDR3 is built from 17 residues. V was pared by 4 bases and J by 1 base, with 18 bases between. Germline CDR1 SGHTA, CDR2 FQGNSA. In DNA, the CDR3 is TGTGCCAGCAGCTCTACTTTCGCGGGGGCGGGCACAGATACGCAGTATTTT. Its protein is CASSSTFAGAGTDTQYF.

The chain carries TRBV3-1 and TRBJ1-2; 7 nucleotides match TRBD1. Germline V gene sequence: CDR1 LGHDT, CDR2 YNNKEL (reference sequence). Trimming at V came to 4 bases and at J to 3 bases, leaving 5 bases not matched to a gene. This CDR3 has 14 residues. In nucleotides, the CDR3 is TGTGCCAGCAGCCGACAGGGTGGAGACTATGGCTACACCTTC. It encodes CASSRQGGDYGYTF.

This clonotype was counted ten times or more. The chain carries TRBV24-1 and TRBJ2-1; the D is unclear. The CDR3 loop spans 11 amino acids. Germline CDR1 KGHDR, CDR2 SFDVKD. V shed 10 bases and J shed 6 bases, with 9 bases lying between them. The CDR3 DNA is TGTGCCACAGCCCTTTTCAATGAGCAGTTCTTC. It encodes CATALFNEQFF.

With respect to this clonotype: An end of the junction differs from the germline gene, which may be a read error. The chain uses TRBV7-7 and TRBJ1-1, with a possible D match to TRBD1 (6 bases). The CDR3 is made up of 16 amino acids. CDR1 is SSHAT and CDR2 is FNYEAQ in the germline V gene (reference sequence). CDR3 nucleotide sequence: TGTGCTAGCAGCCCCCTCCGGGGGGCTCCGAACACTGAAGCTTTCTTT. Translating gives CASSPLRGAPNTEAFF.

The rearrangement links TRBV6-5 to TRBJ2-1, with D unclear. Germline V gene lookup returns CDR1 MNHEY and CDR2 SVGAGI. The CDR3 is 13 residues long. The V gene lost 7 bases and the J gene lost 2 bases, with 9 bases spanning the gap. The CDR3 here is CASKTSPYNEQFF. DNA for the CDR3: TGTGCCAGCAAAACGTCCCCCTACAATGAGCAGTTCTTC.

This clonotype has a count of ten or more. This chain joins TRBV20-1 and TRBJ2-7, with 7 bases lining up with TRBD1. This CDR3 comprises 12 residues. The V gene end was trimmed by 3 bases and the J gene end by 5 bases; junction bases not matched to a gene: 4. Germline V gene sequence: CDR1 DFQATT, CDR2 SNEGSKA (reference sequence). This chain's CDR3 is CSASGQGDEQYF. CDR3 in DNA: TGCAGTGCTAGTGGTCAGGGGGACGAGCAGTACTTC.

This chain joins TRBV10-3 and TRBJ2-1; maybe TRBD1 (6 bases). Trimming stripped 4 bases from V and 4 bases from J, with 14 bases between. CDR1 is ENHRY and CDR2 is SYGVKD in the germline V gene. This CDR3 spans 15 amino acids. DNA for the CDR3: TGTGCCATCAGTGTCATTGGGACAAATTACAATGAGCAGTTCTTC. This translates into CAISVIGTNYNEQFF.

In regard to this clonotype: A clone one base away is much larger, so this may be a read error. The chain joins TRBV4-3 to TRBJ1-5; D not certain. Deletions cut 4 bases from V and 3 bases from J, with 7 bases between. CDR1 and CDR2 (germline): LGHNA, YSLEER. The CDR3 has 13 amino acids. The DNA of the CDR3 is TGCGCCAGCAGCCGAGGGCTCAATCAGCCCCAGCATTTT. Translation gives CASSRGLNQPQHF.

At least ten counts were recorded for this clonotype. The rearrangement joins TRBV4-2 to TRBJ2-7, with TRBD1 matching over 10 bases. Germline assignment: CDR1 LGHNA and CDR2 YNFKEQ. The CDR3 contains 15 residues. The junction had 6 bases not matched to a gene; V was cut back by 4 bases and J by 3 bases. CDR3 protein: CASSPRQGASYEQYF. The CDR3 DNA is TGTGCCAGCAGCCCAAGACAGGGGGCTAGCTACGAGCAGTACTTC.

This clonotype was observed a few times. The gene calls are TRBV19 and TRBJ2-7; D unresolved. This CDR3 is 14 amino acids long. Per germline, CDR1 LNHDA and CDR2 SQIVND (reference sequence). V shed 1 base and J shed 1 base, with 8 bases lying between them. As DNA, the CDR3 is TGTGCCAGTAGTATAGTTTGGGGATCCTACGAGCAGTACTTC. This encodes CASSIVWGSYEQYF.

The chain uses TRBV5-1 and TRBJ2-3; D uncertain. This CDR3 is 14 amino acids long. Germline CDR1 reads SGHRS; CDR2 reads YFSETQ. V lost 7 bases and J 0 bases, leaving 12 bases between the germline ends. As DNA, the CDR3 is TGCGCCAGCTCCGAAGGGAAGAGCACAGATACGCAGTATTTT. This encodes CASSEGKSTDTQYF.